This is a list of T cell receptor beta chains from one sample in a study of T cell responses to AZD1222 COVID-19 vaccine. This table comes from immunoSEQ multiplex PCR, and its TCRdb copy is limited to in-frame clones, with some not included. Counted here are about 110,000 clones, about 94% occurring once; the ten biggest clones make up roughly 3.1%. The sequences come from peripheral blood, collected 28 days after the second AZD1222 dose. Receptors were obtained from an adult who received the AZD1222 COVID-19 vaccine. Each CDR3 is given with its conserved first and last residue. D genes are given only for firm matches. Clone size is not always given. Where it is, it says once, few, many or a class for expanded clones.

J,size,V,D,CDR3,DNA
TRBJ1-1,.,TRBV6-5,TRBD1,CASSYYGTEGTEAFF,TGTGCCAGCAGTTACTACGGGACAGAGGGCACTGAAGCTTTCTTT
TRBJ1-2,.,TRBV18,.,CASSPWGSGDYGYTF,TGTGCCAGCTCCCCTTGGGGGTCCGGGGACTATGGCTACACCTTC
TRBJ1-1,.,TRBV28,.,CASSLEGMNTEAFF,TGTGCCAGCAGTTTAGAAGGAATGAACACTGAAGCTTTCTTT
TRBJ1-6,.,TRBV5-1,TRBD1,CASSSRGAGLYNSPLHF,TGCGCCAGCAGCTCCAGGGGGGCAGGCTTATATAATTCACCCCTCCACTTT
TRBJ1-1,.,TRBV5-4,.,CASSSSWGRAFF,TGTGCCAGCAGCTCGTCTTGGGGGAGAGCTTTCTTT
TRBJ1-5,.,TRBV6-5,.,CASSYSNLEPQHF,TGTGCCAGCAGTTACTCAAATCTGGAGCCCCAGCATTTT
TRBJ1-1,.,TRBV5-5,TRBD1,CASSLGPGGSGTEAFF,TGTGCCAGCAGCCTGGGCCCAGGGGGTTCAGGCACTGAAGCTTTCTTT
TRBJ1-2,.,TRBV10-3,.,CAISESNRDAYPNYGYTF,TGTGCCATCAGTGAGTCGAACCGGGACGCATACCCTAACTATGGCTACACCTTC
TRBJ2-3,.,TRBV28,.,CASSLWQGTDTQYF,TGTGCCAGCAGTTTATGGCAGGGTACAGATACGCAGTATTTT
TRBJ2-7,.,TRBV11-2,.,CASSLAMQSSYEQYF,TGTGCCAGCAGCTTAGCCATGCAAAGCTCCTACGAGCAGTACTTC
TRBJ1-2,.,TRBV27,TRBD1,CASSRTGINGYTF,TGTGCCAGCAGTCGGACAGGGATCAATGGCTACACCTTC
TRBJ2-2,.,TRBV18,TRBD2,CASSPGLAGTTGELFF,TGTGCCAGCTCACCAGGACTAGCGGGGACCACCGGGGAGCTGTTTTTT
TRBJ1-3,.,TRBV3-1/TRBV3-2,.,CASSPELGVDGNTIYF,TGTGCCAGCAGCCCCGAGCTCGGGGTTGACGGAAACACCATATATTTT
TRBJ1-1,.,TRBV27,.,CASSLWNQNTEAFF,TGTGCCAGCAGTTTATGGAATCAGAACACTGAAGCTTTCTTT
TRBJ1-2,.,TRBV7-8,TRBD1,CASSLAVISSGTGSFSYGYTF,TGTGCCAGCAGCTTAGCCGTCATTTCGTCGGGGACAGGGTCATTTTCCTACGGCTACACCTTC
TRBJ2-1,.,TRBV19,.,CASSIDLRTGHIINEQFF,TGTGCCAGTAGTATAGATCTTCGAACGGGACACATAATCAATGAGCAGTTCTTC
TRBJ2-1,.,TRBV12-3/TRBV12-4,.,CASTRVSYNEQFF,TGTGCCAGCACAAGGGTGTCCTACAATGAGCAGTTCTTC
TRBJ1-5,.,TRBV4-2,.,CASSQEVAGYQPQHF,TGTGCCAGCAGCCAAGAAGTGGCAGGGTATCAGCCCCAGCATTTT
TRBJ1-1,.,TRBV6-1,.,CASSEGAGRAFF,TGTGCCAGCAGTGAAGGTGCGGGGCGGGCTTTCTTT
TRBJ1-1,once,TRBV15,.,CATSSQADSMNTEAFF,TGTGCCACCAGCAGCCAGGCCGACAGCATGAACACTGAAGCTTTCTTT
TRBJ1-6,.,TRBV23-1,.,CASSRLRLHNSPLHF,TGCGCCAGCAGTCGTTTACGTCTTCATAATTCACCCCTCCACTTT
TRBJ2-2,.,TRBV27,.,CASSLSIYTGELFF,TGTGCCAGCAGTTTATCGATATACACCGGGGAGCTGTTTTTT
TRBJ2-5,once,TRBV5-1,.,CASSPVQETQYF,TGCGCCAGCAGCCCAGTACAAGAGACCCAGTACTTC
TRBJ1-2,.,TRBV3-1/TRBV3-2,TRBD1,CASSQDYTGGYYGYTF,TGTGCCAGCAGCCAAGATTATACAGGGGGCTACTATGGCTACACCTTC
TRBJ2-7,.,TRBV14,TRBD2,CASSPWREGWEQYF,TGTGCCAGCAGCCCTTGGCGGGAGGGCTGGGAGCAGTACTTC
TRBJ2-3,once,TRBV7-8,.,CASSYQSPGDTQYF,TGTGCCAGCAGCTACCAGTCCCCGGGGGATACGCAGTATTTT